This T cell receptor beta chain was sequenced in a study of regulatory T cells in long-lasting Graves disease. Time point meaning: newly diagnosed GD, antithyroid drugs for less than 3 months. Preparation of the TCR library used RNA extracted from PBMCs. About this clonotype: One base away lies a much larger clone, so this may be a sequencing read error.

CDR3 length: 15 amino acids. V was trimmed by 5 bases and J by 5 bases, leaving 19 bases between them. Construction of the TCR beta libraries employed iRepertoire HTBI primers in conjunction with Arm-PCR of CDR3 regions. In TCRdb, the multiplex PCR reads were re-called with MiXCR into one record per CDR3 protein. The data contain some 600,000 distinct CDR3 sequences, around 16% of them singletons. In addition, the sample was reused for a study of T cells in Graves' hyperthyroidism and ophthalmopathy. That publication notes: Blood also contained most expanded thyroid clonotypes above 0.001.

This clonotype originated in a man aged 18 to 29 with Graves disease. The sample was peripheral blood mononuclear cells (PBMCs), taken at new diagnosis, from a patient treated with antithyroid drugs. J is TRBJ2-7 and V is TRBV12-3 or TRBV12-4; D gene uncertain. The CDR3 DNA follows: TGTGCCAGCAGTCCAAGCCCAGCGCAGTCGGACGAGCAGTACTTC. It is translated as CASSPSPAQSDEQYF.